At least ten counts were recorded for the clone carrying this TCR beta chain. Its target is not known. The TCR beta CDR3 regions underwent amplification from RNA transcripts. The first round was an RT-PCR with HTBI primers, and the second round was a multiplex PCR. TCRdb recomputed calls from the multiplex PCR reads with MiXCR, one row per CDR3 protein. The sample has almost 400,000 distinct CDR3 sequences; roughly 18% are singletons. This record belongs to a study of Graves' ophthalmopathy and Graves' hyperthyroidism. Overall study findings and caveats: Using 13 signatures, a model distinguished ophthalmopathy from stable hyperthyroidism, reaching 85% to 90% sensitivity and over 65% specificity.

The ends were cut back, 2 bases at V and 7 bases at J, with 18 bases in the middle. The germline V gene encodes CDR1 MNHEY and CDR2 SVGAGI. This CDR3 spans 15 amino acids. The sample consisted of peripheral blood. The gene calls are TRBV6-5 and TRBJ2-7, with a possible D match to TRBD1 (6 bases). The clonotype comes from a woman aged 18-35 years with Graves' ophthalmopathy. The CDR3 coding sequence is TGTGCCAGCAGTTACGTTGGGCAGGGAACAGGGGAGCAGTACTTC. Its protein product is CASSYVGQGTGEQYF.